Shown below are 15 T cell receptor beta chains from a single sample sequenced in a study of cytomegalovirus exposure and HLA in healthy donors. The study ran its PCR with 60 Vbeta and 13 Jbeta primers. Libraries were prepared by immunoSEQ multiplex PCR; TCRdb keeps only in-frame clonotypes and omits some of them. Among some 94,000 clones, 60% to 80% were seen once, and the ten largest hold roughly 3.2%. Specimen: PBMCs. The receptor set was obtained from a man aged 35 to 55 in good health and CMV-seronegative.

The chain employs TRBV6-5 and TRBJ1-1, with 8 bases aligning to TRBD1. Unmatched junction bases numbered 4, after V lost 2 bases and J lost 8 bases. The CDR3 is made up of 13 amino acids. Per germline, CDR1 MNHEY and CDR2 SVGAGI. The CDR3 nucleotides are TGTGCCAGCAGTTACATCGGGACAGGAGAAGCTTTCTTT. Encoded protein: CASSYIGTGEAFF.

The V gene is TRBV7-9, the J gene TRBJ2-3; 8 positions agree with TRBD2. The CDR3 extends over 17 amino acids. The V gene end was trimmed by 1 base and the J gene end by 0 bases; junction bases not matched to a gene: 6. CDR1 is SEHNR, CDR2 FQNEAQ, per germline (reference sequence). The CDR3 protein is CASSLGVAGPSTDTQYF. The CDR3 DNA follows: TGTGCCAGCAGCTTAGGGGTAGCGGGGCCTAGCACAGATACGCAGTATTTT.

The chain uses TRBV10-1 and TRBJ1-5; D possibly corresponds to TRBD1 (6 bases). CDR1 is WNHNN and CDR2 is SYGVQD in the germline V gene (reference sequence). CDR3 length equals 17 residues. Trimming removed 7 bases at V and 1 base at J, with 20 bases between. The CDR3 region has the DNA TGCGCCAGCAAGTACCCAGGACAGCCCGGCAGCAATCAGCCCCAGCATTTT. Translated: CASKYPGQPGSNQPQHF.

The V gene is TRBV11-2, the J gene TRBJ1-1, with D perhaps matching TRBD1 (6 bases). Germline-derived CDR1 and CDR2 are SGHAT and FQNNGV. The CDR3 spans 15 residues. Trimming shortened V by 5 bases and J by 1 base, and 14 bases separated the two germline ends. CDR3 amino acids: CASSPSGTRNTEAFF. The CDR3 region has the DNA TGTGCCAGCAGCCCTTCCGGGACAAGGAACACTGAAGCTTTCTTT.

The chain recombines TRBV19 with TRBJ2-7, with 8 bases that match TRBD1. Germline V gives CDR1 LNHDA, CDR2 SQIVND (reference sequence). The V gene end was trimmed by 6 bases and the J gene end by 3 bases; junction bases not matched to a gene: 7. The CDR3 is 14 amino acids. For the CDR3, the DNA is TGTGCCAGTAGCCCTCGCGGACAGGGCTACGAGCAGTACTTC. Protein product: CASSPRGQGYEQYF. The whole variable domain, remainder taken from reference TRBV19 and TRBJ2-7, is DGGITQSPKYLFRKEGQNVTLSCEQNLNHDAMYWYRQDPGQGLRLIYYSQIVNDFQKGDIAEGYSVSREKKESFPLTVTSAQKNPTAFYLCASSPRGQGYEQYFGPGTRLTVT.

This chain connects TRBV6-5 to TRBJ1-1, with D uncertain. CDR3 length: 11 residues. The germline V and J ends were trimmed by 2 bases and 7 bases, with 5 bases remaining between them. CDR1 and CDR2 (germline): MNHEY, SVGAGI. The CDR3 DNA reads TGTGCCAGCAGTTACGTCAATGAAGCTTTCTTT. Protein product: CASSYVNEAFF.

The chain has TRBV2 and TRBJ2-1, with TRBD1 as a possible D gene (6 bases). There are 14 residues in the CDR3. Per germline, CDR1 SNHLY and CDR2 FYNNEI. The V gene lost 5 bases and the J gene lost 9 bases, with 17 bases spanning the gap. CDR3 in amino acids: CASSPHRDISEQFF. The CDR3 DNA follows: TGTGCCAGCAGTCCCCACAGGGACATTAGTGAGCAGTTCTTC.

V and J are TRBV5-1 and TRBJ2-7; 10 bases map to TRBD1. The germline V gene encodes CDR1 SGHRS and CDR2 YFSETQ. With 5 bases clipped from V and 1 base from J, the junction kept 9 bases outside the gene matches. This CDR3 comprises 16 residues. CDR3 in amino acids: CASSPRWGQGSYEQYF. Written as DNA, the CDR3 is TGCGCCAGCAGTCCCCGTTGGGGACAGGGGTCCTACGAGCAGTACTTC.

The rearrangement uses TRBV7-6 and TRBJ2-3, with 7 nucleotides matching TRBD2. This CDR3 is 16 amino acids long. V dropped 1 base and J dropped 0; count of bases not matched to a gene: 4. Germline loops: CDR1 SGHVS, CDR2 FNYEAQ. CDR3 DNA: TGTGCCAGCAGCTTAGGCCTAGCGGCTAGCACAGATACGCAGTATTTT. Translating it yields CASSLGLAASTDTQYF.

J is TRBJ2-1 and V is TRBV11-3; D remains ambiguous. The CDR3 extends over 14 amino acids. V was trimmed by 1 base and J by 6 bases, leaving 10 bases between them. Germline V gene data show CDR1 as SGHNT and CDR2 as YENEEA. CDR3 DNA sequence: TGTGCCAGCAGCTTAGCAGCTAGTACCAATGAGCAGTTCTTC. Translating it yields CASSLAASTNEQFF. Together with reference TRBV11-3 and TRBJ2-1, the CDR3 gives the full variable domain: EAGVVQSPRYKIIEKKQPVAFWCNPISGHNTLYWYLQNLGQGPELLIRYENEEAVDDSQLPKDRFSAERLKGVDSTLKIQPAELGDSAVYLCASSLAASTNEQFFGPGTRLTVL.

This clone was counted once. V usage is TRBV18 and J usage is TRBJ2-1; TRBD2 aligns across 10 bases. V shed 4 bases, J shed 3 bases, and the junction held 6 bases outside the gene matches. The CDR3 loop spans 16 amino acids. Germline V gene data show CDR1 as KGHSH and CDR2 as LQKENI. The CDR3 nucleotides read TGTGCCAGCTCACTCTCCGGGACTAGCGTCTACAATGAGCAGTTCTTC. Its protein is CASSLSGTSVYNEQFF.

Comment on this clone: The sample has other DNA sequences that encode this CDR3 too. The chain has TRBV27 and TRBJ2-1; 7 bases are a match to TRBD2. The J segment lost 2 bases and the V segment lost 2 bases, leaving 0 bases of the junction unmatched. Germline V lookup: CDR1 MNHEY, CDR2 SMNVEV (reference sequence). The CDR3 consists of 14 residues. The CDR3: CASSLAGAYNEQFF. For the CDR3, the DNA is TGTGCCAGCAGTTTAGCGGGGGCCTACAATGAGCAGTTCTTC.

CDR3 loop: CASSYSLRGEQYF. The CDR3 DNA is TGTGCCAGCAGTTACTCGTTGAGGGGGGAGCAGTACTTC. The chain has TRBV6-6 and TRBJ2-7; the D gene is possibly TRBD1 (6 bases). CDR3 size: 13 residues. From germline, CDR1 is MNHNY and CDR2 SVGAGI (reference sequence). V lost 0 bases to trimming and J lost 7 bases, with 10 bases between them.

The chain uses TRBV27 and TRBJ2-2; 7 bases fit TRBD2. The CDR3 has 14 residues. The V gene's germline CDR1 is MNHEY and CDR2 SMNVEV (reference sequence). With 8 bases clipped from V and 5 bases from J, the junction kept 8 bases outside the gene matches. The CDR3 DNA reads as TGTGCCAGCCGTCTAGGGAGGGTTACCGGGGAGCTGTTTTTT. Residues: CASRLGRVTGELFF.

This clone has just a few counts. The CDR3 sequence: CASSPGGLGYEQYF. The CDR3 DNA reads as TGTGCCAGCAGCCCAGGGGGGCTTGGGTACGAGCAGTACTTC. The rearrangement links TRBV27 to TRBJ2-7; TRBD1 might be the D (7 bases). Trimming took off 6 bases at V and 4 bases at J, with 16 bases between the two ends. In germline, CDR1 is MNHEY, CDR2 SMNVEV (reference sequence). The CDR3 sequence is 14 residues long.